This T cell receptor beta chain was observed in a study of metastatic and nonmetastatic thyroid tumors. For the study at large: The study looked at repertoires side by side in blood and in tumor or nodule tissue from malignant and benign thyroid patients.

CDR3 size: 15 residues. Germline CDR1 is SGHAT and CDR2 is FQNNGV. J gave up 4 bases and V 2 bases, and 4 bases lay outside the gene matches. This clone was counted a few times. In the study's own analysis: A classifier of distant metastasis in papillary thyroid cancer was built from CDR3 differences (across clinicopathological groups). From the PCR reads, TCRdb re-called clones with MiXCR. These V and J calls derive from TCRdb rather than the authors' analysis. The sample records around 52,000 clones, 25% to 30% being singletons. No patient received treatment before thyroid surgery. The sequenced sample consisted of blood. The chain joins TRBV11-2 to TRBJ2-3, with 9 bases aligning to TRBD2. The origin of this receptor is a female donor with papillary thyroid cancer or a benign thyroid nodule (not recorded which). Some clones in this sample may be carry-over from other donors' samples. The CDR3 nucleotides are TGTGCCAGCAGCTTACAGGCGGGAGGGGCAGATACGCAGTATTTT. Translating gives CASSLQAGGADTQYF.